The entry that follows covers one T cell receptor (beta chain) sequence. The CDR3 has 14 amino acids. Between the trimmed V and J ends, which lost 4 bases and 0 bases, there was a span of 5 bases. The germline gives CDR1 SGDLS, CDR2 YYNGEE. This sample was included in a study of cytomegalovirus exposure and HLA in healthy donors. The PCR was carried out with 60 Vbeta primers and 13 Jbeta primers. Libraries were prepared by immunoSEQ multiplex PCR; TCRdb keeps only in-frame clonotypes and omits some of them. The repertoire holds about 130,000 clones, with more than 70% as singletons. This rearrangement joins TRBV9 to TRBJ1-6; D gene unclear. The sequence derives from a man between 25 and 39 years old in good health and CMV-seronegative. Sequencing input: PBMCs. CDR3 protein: CASSPSSYNSPLHF. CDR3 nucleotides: TGTGCCAGCAGCCCGAGCTCCTATAATTCACCCCTCCACTTT.